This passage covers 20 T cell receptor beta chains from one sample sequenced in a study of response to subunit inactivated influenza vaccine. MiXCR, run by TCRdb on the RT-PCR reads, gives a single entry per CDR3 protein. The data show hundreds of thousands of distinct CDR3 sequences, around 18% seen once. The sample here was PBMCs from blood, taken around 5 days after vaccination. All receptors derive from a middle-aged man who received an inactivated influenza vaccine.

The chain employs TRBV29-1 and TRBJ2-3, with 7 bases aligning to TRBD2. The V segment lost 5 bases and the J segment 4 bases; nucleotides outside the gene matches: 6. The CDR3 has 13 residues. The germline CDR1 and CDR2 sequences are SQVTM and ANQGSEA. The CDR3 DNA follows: TGCAGCGTTCGGGGCGGGAGATCAGATACGCAGTATTTT. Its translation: CSVRGGRSDTQYF.

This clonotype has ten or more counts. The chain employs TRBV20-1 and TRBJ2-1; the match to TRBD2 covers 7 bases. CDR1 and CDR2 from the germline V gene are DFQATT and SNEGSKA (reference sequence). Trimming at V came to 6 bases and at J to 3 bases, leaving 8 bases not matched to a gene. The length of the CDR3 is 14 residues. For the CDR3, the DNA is TGCAGTGCGCCGCGGGGGTCGGGCTACAATGAGCAGTTCTTC. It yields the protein CSAPRGSGYNEQFF.

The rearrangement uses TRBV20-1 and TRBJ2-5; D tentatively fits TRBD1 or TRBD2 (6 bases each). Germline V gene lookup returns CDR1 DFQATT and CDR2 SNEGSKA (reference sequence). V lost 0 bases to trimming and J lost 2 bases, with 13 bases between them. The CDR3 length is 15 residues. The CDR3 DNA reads TGCAGTGCTAGAGATCTTGGAGGGGGACAAGAGACCCAGTACTTC. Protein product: CSARDLGGGQETQYF.

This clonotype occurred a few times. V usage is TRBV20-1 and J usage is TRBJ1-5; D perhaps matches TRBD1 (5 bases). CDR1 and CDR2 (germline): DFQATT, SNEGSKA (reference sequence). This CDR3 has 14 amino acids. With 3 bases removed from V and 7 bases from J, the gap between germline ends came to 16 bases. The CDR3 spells CSASGGTPVQPQHF. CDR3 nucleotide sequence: TGCAGTGCTAGCGGCGGGACCCCGGTACAGCCCCAGCATTTT.

The CDR3 loop is CASTTFKGGGTDTQYF. CDR3 nucleotides: TGTGCCAGCACCACTTTTAAGGGCGGGGGCACAGATACGCAGTATTTT. This chain links TRBV7-8 with TRBJ2-3; the D gene is possibly TRBD2 (6 bases). V dropped 7 bases and J dropped 1 base, with 18 bases sitting between them. The CDR3 is 16 residues long. In germline, CDR1 is SGHVS, CDR2 FQNEAQ.

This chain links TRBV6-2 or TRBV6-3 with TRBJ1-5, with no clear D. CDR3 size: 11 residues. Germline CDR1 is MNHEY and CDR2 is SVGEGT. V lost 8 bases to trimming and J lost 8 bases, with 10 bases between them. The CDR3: CASGATEPQHF. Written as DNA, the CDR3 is TGTGCCAGCGGTGCTACGGAGCCCCAGCATTTT.

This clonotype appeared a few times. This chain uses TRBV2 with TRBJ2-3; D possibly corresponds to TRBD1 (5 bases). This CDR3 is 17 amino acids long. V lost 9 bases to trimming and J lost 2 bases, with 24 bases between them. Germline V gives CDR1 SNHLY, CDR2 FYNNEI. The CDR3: CASESLGLGQPTDTQYF. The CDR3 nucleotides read TGTGCCAGTGAAAGCCTTGGGCTAGGACAACCCACAGATACGCAGTATTTT.

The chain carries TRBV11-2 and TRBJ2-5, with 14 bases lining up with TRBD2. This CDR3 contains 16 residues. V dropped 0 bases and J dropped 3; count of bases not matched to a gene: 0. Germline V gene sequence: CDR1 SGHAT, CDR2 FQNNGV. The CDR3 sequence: CASSLEGLAGEETQYF. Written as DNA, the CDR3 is TGTGCCAGCAGCTTAGAGGGACTAGCGGGAGAAGAGACCCAGTACTTC.

CDR3 sequence reads: CASSVPRDRVSGELFF. In DNA form, the CDR3 reads TGCGCCAGCAGCGTGCCCCGGGACAGGGTTTCCGGGGAGCTGTTTTTT. The chain couples TRBV5-1 to TRBJ2-2, with TRBD1 matching over 9 bases. The J segment lost 6 bases and the V segment lost 4 bases, leaving 10 bases of the junction unmatched. CDR1 and CDR2 from the germline V gene are SGHRS and YFSETQ. The CDR3 runs 16 residues.

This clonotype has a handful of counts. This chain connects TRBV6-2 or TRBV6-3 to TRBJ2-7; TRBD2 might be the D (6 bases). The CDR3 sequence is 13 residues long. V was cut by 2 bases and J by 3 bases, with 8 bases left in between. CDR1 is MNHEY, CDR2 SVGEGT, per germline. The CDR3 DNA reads TGTGCCAGCAGTTACGCGGGGCGCTACGAGCAGTACTTC. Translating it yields CASSYAGRYEQYF.

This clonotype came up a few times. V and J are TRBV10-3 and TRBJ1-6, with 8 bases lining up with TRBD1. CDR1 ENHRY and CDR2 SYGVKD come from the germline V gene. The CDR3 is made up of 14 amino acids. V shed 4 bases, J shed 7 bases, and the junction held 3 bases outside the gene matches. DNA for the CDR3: TGTGCCATCAGTGCACAGGGGGTCAATTCACCCCTCCACTTT. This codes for CAISAQGVNSPLHF.

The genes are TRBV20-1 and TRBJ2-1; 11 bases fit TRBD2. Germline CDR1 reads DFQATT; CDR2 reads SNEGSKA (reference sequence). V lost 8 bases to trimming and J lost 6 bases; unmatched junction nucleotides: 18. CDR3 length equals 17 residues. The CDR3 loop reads CSSKVAGGADWSNEQFF. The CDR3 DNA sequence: TGCAGTTCAAAAGTAGCGGGAGGGGCCGATTGGTCCAATGAGCAGTTCTTC.

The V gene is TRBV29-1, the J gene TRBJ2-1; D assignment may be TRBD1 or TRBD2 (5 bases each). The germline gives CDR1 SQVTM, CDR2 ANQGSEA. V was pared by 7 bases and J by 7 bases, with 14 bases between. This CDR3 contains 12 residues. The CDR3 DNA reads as TGCAGCGCCCTGGGACGTTTTAATGAGCAGTTCTTC. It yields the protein CSALGRFNEQFF.

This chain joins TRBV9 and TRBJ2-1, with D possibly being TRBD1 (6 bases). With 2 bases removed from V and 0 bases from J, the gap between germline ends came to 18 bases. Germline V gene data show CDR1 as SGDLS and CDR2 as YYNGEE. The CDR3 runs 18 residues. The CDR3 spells CASSVNPGDRPSYNEQFF. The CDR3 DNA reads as TGTGCCAGCAGCGTCAACCCGGGCGACAGGCCCTCCTACAATGAGCAGTTCTTC.

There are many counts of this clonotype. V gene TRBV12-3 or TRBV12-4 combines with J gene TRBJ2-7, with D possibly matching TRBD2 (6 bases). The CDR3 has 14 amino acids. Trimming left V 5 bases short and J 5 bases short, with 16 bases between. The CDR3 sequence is CASSTTTSPHEQYF. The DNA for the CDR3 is TGTGCCAGCAGTACCACGACTAGTCCCCACGAGCAGTACTTC.

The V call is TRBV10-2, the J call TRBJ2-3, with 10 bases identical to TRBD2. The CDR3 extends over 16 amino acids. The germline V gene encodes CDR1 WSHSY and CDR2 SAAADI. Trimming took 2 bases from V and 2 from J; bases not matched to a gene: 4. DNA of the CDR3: TGCGCCAGCAGTGAGGGTAGCGGGGGGACCACAGATACGCAGTATTTT. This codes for CASSEGSGGTTDTQYF.

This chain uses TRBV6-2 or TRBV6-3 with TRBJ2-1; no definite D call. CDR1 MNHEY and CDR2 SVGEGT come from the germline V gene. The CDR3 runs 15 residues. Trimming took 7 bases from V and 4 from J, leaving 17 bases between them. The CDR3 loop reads CASTKGWELYNEQFF. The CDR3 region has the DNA TGTGCCAGCACCAAAGGGTGGGAACTTTACAATGAGCAGTTCTTC.

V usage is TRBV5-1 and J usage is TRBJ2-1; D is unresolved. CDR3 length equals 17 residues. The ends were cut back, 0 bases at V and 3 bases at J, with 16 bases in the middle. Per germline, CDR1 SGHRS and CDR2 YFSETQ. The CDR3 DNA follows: TGCGCCAGCAGCTTGGAGGCCGGACCGATCCACTACAATGAGCAGTTCTTC. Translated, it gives CASSLEAGPIHYNEQFF.

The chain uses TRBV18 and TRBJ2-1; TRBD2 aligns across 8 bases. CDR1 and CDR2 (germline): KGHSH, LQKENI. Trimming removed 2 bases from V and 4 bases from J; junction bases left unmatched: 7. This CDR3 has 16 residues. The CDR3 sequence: CASSPTAGGQYNEQFF. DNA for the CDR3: TGTGCCAGCTCACCAACGGCGGGAGGACAATACAATGAGCAGTTCTTC.

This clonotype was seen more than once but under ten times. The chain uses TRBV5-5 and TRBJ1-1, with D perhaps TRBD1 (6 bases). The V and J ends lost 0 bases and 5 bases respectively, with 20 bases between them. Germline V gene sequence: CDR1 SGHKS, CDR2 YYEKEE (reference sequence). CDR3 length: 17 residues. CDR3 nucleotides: TGTGCCAGCAGCTTGGCCGTTAACATGGGGGCGTGGACTGAAGCTTTCTTT. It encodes CASSLAVNMGAWTEAFF.